Listed below are T cell receptor beta chains from one sample, sequenced in a study of tumor-infiltrating lymphocytes in primary liver carcinoma. Using its own MiXCR run on the multiplex PCR reads, TCRdb lists one record per CDR3 protein. The sample consists of roughly 120,000 distinct CDR3 sequences, approximately 70% of them appearing once. The source material was liver tumor tissue from sampling region 1. The receptors were sampled from a woman aged 55-75 years with primary liver carcinoma and hepatitis B virus infection. CDR3s include the opening cysteine and the closing phenylalanine or tryptophan. Each record gives: D gene, J gene, clone size, V gene, CDR3 DNA, CDR3 protein. The D gene is left open where the match is weak. The size field is filled for only some rows; it gives once, few, many or a size class.

.	TRBJ2-5	.	TRBV5-1	TGCGCCAGCAGCTTGGGGACTCAAGAGACACAGTACTTC	CASSLGTQETQYF
TRBD1	TRBJ2-7	few	TRBV7-9	TGTGCCAGCAGCTCCGACAGGGTGAGCTCCTACGAGCAGTACTTC	CASSSDRVSSYEQYF
TRBD1	TRBJ1-4	many	TRBV29-1	TGCAGCGTTGACGGTGGGACAGATAATGAAAAACTGTTTTTT	CSVDGGTDNEKLFF
TRBD1	TRBJ1-1	.	TRBV7-9	TGTGCCAGCAGCGGGACGTCCGGGACAGCCATGAACACTGAAGCTTTCTTT	CASSGTSGTAMNTEAFF
TRBD2	TRBJ2-5	many	TRBV29-1	TGCAGCGTTGGTCCTAGCGGGAGGGAAGAGACCCAGTACTTC	CSVGPSGREETQYF
.	TRBJ1-2	.	TRBV6-6	TGTGCCAGCAGTTACTCGCACGGCACCTATGGCTACACCTTC	CASSYSHGTYGYTF
.	TRBJ2-1	many	TRBV6-6	TGTGCCAGCACCCCCCGGAGTGGGTTCCGCAATGAGCAGTTCTTC	CASTPRSGFRNEQFF
TRBD2	TRBJ2-1	.	TRBV10-3	TGTGCCATCACTGGCGGGAGTAATGAGCAGTTCTTC	CAITGGSNEQFF
.	TRBJ1-4	.	TRBV5-1	TGCGCCAGCAGACCTACAGGAACCTGGGGTGAAAAACTGTTTTTT	CASRPTGTWGEKLFF
.	TRBJ1-5	many	TRBV28	TGTGCCAGCAGTTTTCGACCTAGCAATCAGCCCCAGCATTTT	CASSFRPSNQPQHF
.	TRBJ1-5	once	TRBV7-9	TGTGCCAGCAGCTTACAGACAGCAAGGGGGGATACGCAGCATTTT	CASSLQTARGDTQHF
.	TRBJ1-3	many	TRBV6-1	TGTGCCAGCTTGGACAGATTCTCTGGAAACACCATATATTTT	CASLDRFSGNTIYF
TRBD1	TRBJ1-5	many	TRBV6-1	TGTGCCAGCAGCGCGACAGGGTACGAGTTTCAGCCCCAGCATTTT	CASSATGYEFQPQHF
.	TRBJ1-4	few	TRBV18	TGTGCCAGCTCACCAGGACAGTCAGCAACTAATGAAAAACTGTTTTTT	CASSPGQSATNEKLFF
.	TRBJ1-1	.	TRBV6-1	TGTGCTATCAGTCTTCCGACCGGGGGAACCACTGAAGCTTTCTTT	CAISLPTGGTTEAFF
.	TRBJ2-3	.	TRBV11-2	TGTGCCTGCAGCCCGTTAGATACGCAGTATTTT	CACSPLDTQYF
.	TRBJ1-5	.	TRBV6-2/TRBV6-3	TGTGCCAGCAGTCCCTCGGGAAATCAACCCCAGCGTTTT	CASSPSGNQPQRF
.	TRBJ2-5	.	TRBV11-2	TGTGCCAGCAGCCGATGGAGCGTCCGGGAGACCCAGTACTTC	CASSRWSVRETQYF
.	TRBJ1-1	.	TRBV5-1	TGCGCCAGCAGCTTGATTAAGGGAAACACTGATGCTTTCTTT	CASSLIKGNTDAFF
.	TRBJ1-5	.	TRBV30	TGTGCCTGGAGTTCACCCCCCGGACAGCAGCCCCAGCATTTT	CAWSSPPGQQPQHF
TRBD2	TRBJ2-1	many	TRBV6-2/TRBV6-3	TGTGCCAGCAGTCCAACTAGCGGGAGGGCCGCTGAGCAGTTCTTC	CASSPTSGRAAEQFF
TRBD2	TRBJ2-5	few	TRBV6-5	TGTGCCAGCCGTAATAGCGGGACGCAAGGGACCCAGTACTTC	CASRNSGTQGTQYF
.	TRBJ1-2	.	TRBV29-1	TGCAGCGTTGGAGGGGAGGGTTCGAGGGAAAACTATTCCTACACCTTC	CSVGGEGSRENYSYTF
.	TRBJ2-5	many	TRBV12-3/TRBV12-4	TGTGCCAGCAGTACTGGGACATTCGGGACCCAGTACTTC	CASSTGTFGTQYF
.	TRBJ1-1	.	TRBV11-3	TGTGCCAGCAGACCAGGGGAGAGGAACACTGAGGCTTTCTTT	CASRPGERNTEAFF
TRBD1	TRBJ1-1	many	TRBV29-1	TGCAGCGGTTCCGGGACAGGGGGCAGGAGGGCCACTGAAGCTTTCTTT	CSGSGTGGRRATEAFF
.	TRBJ2-1	.	TRBV12-3/TRBV12-4	TGTGCCAGCAGTTTAAGGTCGGACCACAATGAGCAGTTCTTC	CASSLRSDHNEQFF
TRBD2	TRBJ2-7	many	TRBV6-2/TRBV6-3	TGTGCCAGCAGTCCGTGGGGGGGCGAGCAGTACTTC	CASSPWGGEQYF
.	TRBJ2-5	once	TRBV29-1	TGCACCGTGAACCAACAAGAGACCCAGTACTTC	CTVNQQETQYF
TRBD2	TRBJ2-3	.	TRBV6-5	TGTGCCAGCAGTTACGCCGCCCCTAGCGGGAGGGGTTCGGGAGATACGCAGTATTTT	CASSYAAPSGRGSGDTQYF
.	TRBJ2-7	many	TRBV29-1	TGCAGCGTTGCGGGCGGGCCCTACGAGCAGTACTTC	CSVAGGPYEQYF
.	TRBJ2-1	.	TRBV6-6	TGTGCCAGCATTTACTCGGGTGCTGAGCTGTCCTTC	CASIYSGAELSF
TRBD2	TRBJ2-2	.	TRBV12-3/TRBV12-4	TGTGCCAACAGTCCCAATAGCGGGAGACTGGGCGGGGAGCTCTTTTTT	CANSPNSGRLGGELFF
.	TRBJ1-1	many	TRBV5-4	TGTGCCAGCAGCTTGAGGGACACTGAAGCTTTCTTT	CASSLRDTEAFF
.	TRBJ1-3	.	TRBV11-2	TGTGCCAGCATCCTAGGTGGAAACACCATATATTTT	CASILGGNTIYF
.	TRBJ1-1	.	TRBV2	TGTGCCAGCATCCAAGGGTCAAACACTGAAGCTTTCTTT	CASIQGSNTEAFF
.	TRBJ2-7	.	TRBV28	TGTGCCAGCACCAGGGACCCCGGGCGAGAGCAGTACTTC	CASTRDPGREQYF
.	TRBJ2-1	many	TRBV14	TGTGCCAGCAGCCAAGAATGGAGCTCCCCCCCGTACAATGAGCAGTTCTTC	CASSQEWSSPPYNEQFF
.	TRBJ2-1	once	TRBV5-1	TGCGCCAGCAGCTTCGAGGGTAGGAGTAATGAGCAGTTCTTC	CASSFEGRSNEQFF
.	TRBJ1-5	.	TRBV7-8	TGTGTCAGCGGCTTAGCCCCCGTCGGGGGTGGGAGACAGCCCCAGCATTTT	CVSGLAPVGGGRQPQHF
TRBD1	TRBJ2-7	.	TRBV28	TGTGTCAGCAGTCGGACAGGGCGGGTTATGGACTTC	CVSSRTGRVMDF
TRBD1	TRBJ2-5	.	TRBV12-3/TRBV12-4	TGTGCCAGCAGCTATAGACAGGGGGCAAGTGAGACCCAGTACTTC	CASSYRQGASETQYF
.	TRBJ2-6	.	TRBV13	TGTGCCAGCAGCCCCCCCCGAGGCCGGGTCAGGAGATACTCTGGGGCCAACGTCCTGACTTTC	CASSPPRGRVRRYSGANVLTF
.	TRBJ2-3	once	TRBV28	TGTGCCAGCACTTTAAACGTCCCAGATACGCAGTATTTT	CASTLNVPDTQYF
.	TRBJ2-2	many	TRBV6-5	TGTGCCAGCAGTTACTCGTCACGGGTTGGGGGGGAGCTGTTTTTT	CASSYSSRVGGELFF
TRBD1	TRBJ2-7	.	TRBV29-1	TGCAGCGTTGTTGGGTCAGGGGGCTACGAGCATTACTTC	CSVVGSGGYEHYF
.	TRBJ2-3	.	TRBV5-6	TGTGCCAGCAGCTTGAGAGCTCGTGGGGGAACAGATACGCAGTATTTT	CASSLRARGGTDTQYF
TRBD1	TRBJ2-4	.	TRBV5-6	TGTGCCAGCAGCTTGCCGAGAACAGGGGTACACAAAAACATTCAGTACTTC	CASSLPRTGVHKNIQYF
TRBD1	TRBJ2-7	.	TRBV14	TGTGCCAGCAACCAACAATCGACAGGGGGGGAGCAGTACTTC	CASNQQSTGGEQYF
TRBD2	TRBJ2-1	few	TRBV6-5	TGTGCCAGCAGTCCACCTAGCGGGCGGGGGGGCCCTGAGCAGTTCTTC	CASSPPSGRGGPEQFF
.	TRBJ1-5	.	TRBV12-3/TRBV12-4	TGTGCCAGCAGTATCGCGGGTGGGGTTGATCAGCCCCAGCATTTT	CASSIAGGVDQPQHF
TRBD1	TRBJ1-1	once	TRBV28	TGTGCCAGCCCCCCAAGGGCAGGGGGCGCTCGGGGAGCTGAAGCTTTCTTT	CASPPRAGGARGAEAFF
.	TRBJ1-1	many	TRBV11-2	TGTGCCAGCAGCTGGACCAGGGGTGCTGAAGCTTTCTTT	CASSWTRGAEAFF
.	TRBJ1-3	few	TRBV30	TGTGCCTGGAGAGAAAGAACATATGGAAACACCATATATTTT	CAWRERTYGNTIYF